This T cell receptor beta chain was sequenced for a study of read filtering for tumor transcriptome and immune sequencing. Study-wide background: Among patients, roughly 17 were male and some 15 female, aged about 45 to 90 (mean about 66).

This clonotype was detected a few times. This CDR3 has 16 amino acids. The junction had 7 bases not matched to a gene; V was cut back by 1 base and J by 3 bases. Germline lookup yields CDR1 SGHNT and CDR2 YYREEE (reference sequence). Molecular barcoded adaptors covering alpha/delta and beta/gamma chains were used on approximately 400 ng RNA. TCRdb fed the reads into MiXCR, producing one record per CDR3 protein. The repertoire has 13,000 to 15,000 distinct CDR3 sequences, roughly 22% of them found once; the top ten carry around 82%. The clonotype comes from a donor at least 40 years old with multiple myeloma. This chain uses TRBV5-4 with TRBJ2-5, with TRBD2 identical over 9 bases. Sequenced: a population of CD138-negative cells sorted from bone marrow. CDR3 in amino acids: CASSLWQRGVEETQYF. CDR3 in DNA: TGTGCCAGCAGCTTGTGGCAGCGGGGGGTCGAAGAGACCCAGTACTTC.